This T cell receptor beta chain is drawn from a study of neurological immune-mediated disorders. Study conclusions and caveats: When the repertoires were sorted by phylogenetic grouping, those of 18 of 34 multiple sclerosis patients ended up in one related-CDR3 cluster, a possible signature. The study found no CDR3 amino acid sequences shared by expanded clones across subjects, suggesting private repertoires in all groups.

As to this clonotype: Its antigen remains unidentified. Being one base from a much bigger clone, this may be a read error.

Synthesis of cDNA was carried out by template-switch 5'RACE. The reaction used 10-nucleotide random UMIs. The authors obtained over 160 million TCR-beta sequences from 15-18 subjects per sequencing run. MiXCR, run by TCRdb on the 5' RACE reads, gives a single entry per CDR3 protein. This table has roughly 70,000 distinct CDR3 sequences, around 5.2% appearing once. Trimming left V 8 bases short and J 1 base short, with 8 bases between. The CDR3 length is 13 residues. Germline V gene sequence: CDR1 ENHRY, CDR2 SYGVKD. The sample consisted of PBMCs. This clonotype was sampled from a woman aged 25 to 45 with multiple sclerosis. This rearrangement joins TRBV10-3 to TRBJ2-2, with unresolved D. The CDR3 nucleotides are TGTGCCATCGAACACATGAACACCGGGGAGCTGTTTTTT. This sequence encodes CAIEHMNTGELFF.